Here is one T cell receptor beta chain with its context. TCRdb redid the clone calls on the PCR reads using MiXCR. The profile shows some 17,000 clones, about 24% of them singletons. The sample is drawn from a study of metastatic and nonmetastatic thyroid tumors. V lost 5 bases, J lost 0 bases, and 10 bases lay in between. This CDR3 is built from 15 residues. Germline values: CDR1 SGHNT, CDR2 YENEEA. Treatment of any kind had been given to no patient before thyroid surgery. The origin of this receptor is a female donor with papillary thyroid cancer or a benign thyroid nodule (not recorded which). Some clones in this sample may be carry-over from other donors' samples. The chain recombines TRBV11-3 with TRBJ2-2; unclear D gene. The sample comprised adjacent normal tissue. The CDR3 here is CASSPVVSNTGELFF. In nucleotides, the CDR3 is TGTGCCAGCAGCCCGGTGGTATCGAACACCGGGGAGCTGTTTTTT.